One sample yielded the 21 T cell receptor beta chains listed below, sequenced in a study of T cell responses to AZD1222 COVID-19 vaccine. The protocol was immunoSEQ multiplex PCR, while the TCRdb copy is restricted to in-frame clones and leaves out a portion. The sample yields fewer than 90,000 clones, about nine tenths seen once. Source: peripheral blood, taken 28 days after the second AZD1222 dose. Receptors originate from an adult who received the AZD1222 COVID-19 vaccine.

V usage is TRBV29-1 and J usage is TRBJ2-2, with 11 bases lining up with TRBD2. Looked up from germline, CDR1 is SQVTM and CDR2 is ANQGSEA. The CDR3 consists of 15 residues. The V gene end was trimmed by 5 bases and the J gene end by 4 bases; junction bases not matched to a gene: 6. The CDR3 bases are TGCAGCGTTATGTGGACTAGCGGGTCCACCGGGGAGCTGTTTTTT. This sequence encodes CSVMWTSGSTGELFF.

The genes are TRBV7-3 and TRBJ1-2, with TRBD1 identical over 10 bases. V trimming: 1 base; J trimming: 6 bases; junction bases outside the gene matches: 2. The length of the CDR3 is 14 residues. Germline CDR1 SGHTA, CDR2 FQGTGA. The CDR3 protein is CASSLSGTGDGYTF. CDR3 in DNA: TGTGCCAGCAGCTTAAGTGGGACAGGGGATGGCTACACCTTC.

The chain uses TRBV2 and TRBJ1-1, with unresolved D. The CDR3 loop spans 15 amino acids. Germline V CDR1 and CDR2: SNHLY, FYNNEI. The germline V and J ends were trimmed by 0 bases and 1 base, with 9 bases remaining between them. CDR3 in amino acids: CASSEALRTNTEAFF. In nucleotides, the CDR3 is TGTGCCAGCAGTGAAGCGCTACGGACGAACACTGAAGCTTTCTTT. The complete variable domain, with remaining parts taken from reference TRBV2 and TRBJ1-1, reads EPEVTQTPSHQVTQMGQEVILRCVPISNHLYFYWYRQILGQKVEFLVSFYNNEISEKSEIFDDQFSVERPDGSNFTLKIRSTKLEDSAMYFCASSEALRTNTEAFFGQGTRLTVV.

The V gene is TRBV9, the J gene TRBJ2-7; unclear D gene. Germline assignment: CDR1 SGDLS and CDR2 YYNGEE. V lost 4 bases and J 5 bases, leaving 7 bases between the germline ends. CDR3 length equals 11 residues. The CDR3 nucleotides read TGTGCCAGCAGCCCCGGCCACGAGCAGTACTTC. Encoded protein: CASSPGHEQYF.

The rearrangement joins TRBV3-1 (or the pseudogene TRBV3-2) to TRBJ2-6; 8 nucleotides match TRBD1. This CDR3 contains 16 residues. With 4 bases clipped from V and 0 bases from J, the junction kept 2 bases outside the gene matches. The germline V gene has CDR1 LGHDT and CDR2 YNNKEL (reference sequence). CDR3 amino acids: CASSRQGNSGANVLTF. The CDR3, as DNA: TGTGCCAGCAGCCGACAGGGGAACTCTGGGGCCAACGTCCTGACTTTC.

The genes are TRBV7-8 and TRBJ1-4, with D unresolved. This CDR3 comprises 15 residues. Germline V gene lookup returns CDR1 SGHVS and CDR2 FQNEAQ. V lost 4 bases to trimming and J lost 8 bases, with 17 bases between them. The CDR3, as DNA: TGTGCCAGCAGCTCCACAGCCCCAAATAGGGAAAAACTGTTTTTT. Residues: CASSSTAPNREKLFF.

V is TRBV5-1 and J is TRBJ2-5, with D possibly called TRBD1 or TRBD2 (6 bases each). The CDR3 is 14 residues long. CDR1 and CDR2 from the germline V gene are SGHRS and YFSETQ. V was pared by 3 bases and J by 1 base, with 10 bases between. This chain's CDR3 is CASSSPGAQETQYF. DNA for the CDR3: TGCGCCAGCAGCTCGCCGGGGGCCCAAGAGACCCAGTACTTC.

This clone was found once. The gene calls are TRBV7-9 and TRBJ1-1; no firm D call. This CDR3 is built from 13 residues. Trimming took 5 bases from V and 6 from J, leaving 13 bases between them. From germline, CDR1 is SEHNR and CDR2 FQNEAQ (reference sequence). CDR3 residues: CASSPDGPAEAFF. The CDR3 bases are TGTGCCAGCAGCCCGGACGGCCCCGCTGAAGCTTTCTTT.

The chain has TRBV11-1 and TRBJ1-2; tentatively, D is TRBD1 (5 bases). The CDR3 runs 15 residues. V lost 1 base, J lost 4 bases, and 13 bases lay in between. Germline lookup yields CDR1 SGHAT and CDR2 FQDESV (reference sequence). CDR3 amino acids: CASSLDGTGLYGYTF. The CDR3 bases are TGTGCCAGCAGCTTAGACGGGACGGGACTCTATGGCTACACCTTC.

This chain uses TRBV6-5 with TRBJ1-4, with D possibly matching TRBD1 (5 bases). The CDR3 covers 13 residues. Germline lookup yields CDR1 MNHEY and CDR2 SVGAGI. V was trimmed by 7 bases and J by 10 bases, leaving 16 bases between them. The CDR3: CASKSPLGGKLFF. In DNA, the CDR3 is TGTGCCAGCAAATCTCCTCTGGGGGGAAAACTGTTTTTT.

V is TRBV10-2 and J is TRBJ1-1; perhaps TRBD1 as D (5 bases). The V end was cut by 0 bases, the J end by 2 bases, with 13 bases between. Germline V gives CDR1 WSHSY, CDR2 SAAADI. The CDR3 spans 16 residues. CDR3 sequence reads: CASSESNGHLNTEAFF. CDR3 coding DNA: TGCGCCAGCAGTGAGTCGAACGGACACCTCAACACTGAAGCTTTCTTT.

CDR3 bases: TGTGCCAGCAGCCAAGATCAGAGGGGCGAGCAGTACTTC. Protein sequence: CASSQDQRGEQYF. V usage is TRBV14 and J usage is TRBJ2-7; D may match TRBD1 or TRBD2 (5 bases each). The germline gives CDR1 SGHDN, CDR2 FVKESK. CDR3 size: 13 residues. Trimming took off 0 bases at V and 6 bases at J, with 9 bases between the two ends. Variable domain in full (rest from reference TRBV14 and TRBJ2-7): EAGVTQFPSHSVIEKGQTVTLRCDPISGHDNLYWYRRVMGKEIKFLLHFVKESKQDESGMPNNRFLAERTGGTYSTLKVQPAELEDSGVYFCASSQDQRGEQYFGPGTRLTVT.

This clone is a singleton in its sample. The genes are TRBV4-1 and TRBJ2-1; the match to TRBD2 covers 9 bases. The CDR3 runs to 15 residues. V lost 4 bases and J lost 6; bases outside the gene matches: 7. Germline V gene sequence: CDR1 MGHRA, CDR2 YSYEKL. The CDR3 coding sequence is TGCGCCAGCAGCCCCAGCGGGGGGTTTACCAATGAGCAGTTCTTC. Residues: CASSPSGGFTNEQFF.

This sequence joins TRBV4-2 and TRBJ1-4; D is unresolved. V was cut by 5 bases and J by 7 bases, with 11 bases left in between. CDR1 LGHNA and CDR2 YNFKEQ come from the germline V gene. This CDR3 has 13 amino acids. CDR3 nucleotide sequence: TGTGCCAGCAGCTCGAGCGACGGTGAAAAACTGTTTTTT. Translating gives CASSSSDGEKLFF.

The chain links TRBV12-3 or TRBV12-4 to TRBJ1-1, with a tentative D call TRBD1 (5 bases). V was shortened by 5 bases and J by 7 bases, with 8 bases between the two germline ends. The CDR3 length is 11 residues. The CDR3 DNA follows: TGTGCCAGCAGTCTGGGACTTGAAGCTTTCTTT. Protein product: CASSLGLEAFF.

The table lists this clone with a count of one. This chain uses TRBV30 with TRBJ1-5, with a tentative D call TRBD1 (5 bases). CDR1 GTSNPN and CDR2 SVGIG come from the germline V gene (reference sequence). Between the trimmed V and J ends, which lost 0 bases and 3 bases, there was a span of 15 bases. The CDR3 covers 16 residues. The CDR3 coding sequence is TGTGCCTGGAGTGTAAGGCAGGGTCCCCCCAATCAGCCCCAGCATTTT. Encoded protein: CAWSVRQGPPNQPQHF.

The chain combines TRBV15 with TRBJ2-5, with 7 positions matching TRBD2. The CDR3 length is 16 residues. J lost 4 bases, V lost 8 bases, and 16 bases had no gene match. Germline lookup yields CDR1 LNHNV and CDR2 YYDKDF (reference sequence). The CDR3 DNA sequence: TGTGCCACCGGGGCGGGGGTCCTCTGGCAAACAGAGACCCAGTACTTC. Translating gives CATGAGVLWQTETQYF. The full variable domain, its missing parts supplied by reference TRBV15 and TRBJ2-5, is DAMVIQNPRYQVTQFGKPVTLSCSQTLNHNVMYWYQQKSSQAPKLLFHYYDKDFNNEADTPDNFQSRRPNTSFCFLDIRSPGLGDTAMYLCATGAGVLWQTETQYFGPGTRLLVL.

CDR3 loop: CASSPIQGKAYNEQFF. In nucleotides, the CDR3 is TGTGCCAGTAGTCCGATACAGGGGAAAGCCTACAATGAGCAGTTCTTC. The rearrangement joins TRBV19 to TRBJ2-1; TRBD1 matches 7 bases. This CDR3 is built from 16 residues. The V and J ends lost 5 bases and 2 bases, in that order; junction bases with no gene match: 9. CDR1 is LNHDA and CDR2 is SQIVND in the germline V gene (reference sequence).

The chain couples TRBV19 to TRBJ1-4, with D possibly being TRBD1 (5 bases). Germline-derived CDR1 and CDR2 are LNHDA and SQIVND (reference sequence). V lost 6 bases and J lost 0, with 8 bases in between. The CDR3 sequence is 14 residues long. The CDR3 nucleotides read TGTGCCAGTAGCCCGACAGCAACTAATGAAAAACTGTTTTTT. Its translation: CASSPTATNEKLFF.

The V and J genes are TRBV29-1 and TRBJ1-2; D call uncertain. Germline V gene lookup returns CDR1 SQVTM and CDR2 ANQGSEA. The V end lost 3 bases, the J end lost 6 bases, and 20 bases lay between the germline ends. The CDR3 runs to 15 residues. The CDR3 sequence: CSVEEGVNGYNGYTF. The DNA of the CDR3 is TGCAGCGTTGAGGAGGGAGTGAACGGATACAATGGCTACACCTTC.

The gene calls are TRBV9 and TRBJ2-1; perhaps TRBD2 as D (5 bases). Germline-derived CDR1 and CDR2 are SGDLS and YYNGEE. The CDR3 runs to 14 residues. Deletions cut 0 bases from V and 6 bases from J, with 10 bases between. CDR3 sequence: CASSVVAGSNEQFF. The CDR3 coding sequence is TGTGCCAGCAGCGTAGTGGCTGGGAGCAATGAGCAGTTCTTC.